These 14 T cell receptor beta chains share one sample of origin, sequenced in a study of shared clonotypes between healthy human individuals (TCRdb year 2020). The library was generated by the immunoSEQ multiplex PCR assay. The clones in this table, taken by TCRdb from immuneACCESS, are in-frame only. Not every clone is retained; where verified, under half of the shortfall comes from an unresolved V gene, and the cause of the rest is unknown. This sample gives about 560,000 clones in total; around 76% of them show up just once. Of the sample, around 12% falls within the top ten clones. Material for sequencing was PBMCs. The origin of the receptors is a woman aged 40 to 50 in good health. Some clones in this sample may be carry-over from other donors' samples.

The J gene is TRBJ1-4, the V gene TRBV2, with 10 bases fitting TRBD1. Germline V gives CDR1 SNHLY, CDR2 FYNNEI. The CDR3 covers 15 residues. Germline trimming cut 9 bases from V and 8 bases from J; bases unmatched to any gene: 12. The CDR3 sequence is CASNDPGQGNEKLFF. Written as DNA, the CDR3 is TGTGCCAGTAACGATCCGGGACAGGGGAACGAAAAACTGTTTTTT. Supplemented by reference TRBV2 and TRBJ1-4, the full variable domain reads EPEVTQTPSHQVTQMGQEVILRCVPISNHLYFYWYRQILGQKVEFLVSFYNNEISEKSEIFDDQFSVERPDGSNFTLKIRSTKLEDSAMYFCASNDPGQGNEKLFFGSGTQLSVL.

The rearrangement joins TRBV29-1 to TRBJ2-1; D gene ambiguous. The CDR3 consists of 12 residues. Trimming removed 4 bases at V and 1 base at J, with 5 bases between. Germline lookup yields CDR1 SQVTM and CDR2 ANQGSEA. The CDR3 loop reads CSVAESYNEQFF. The CDR3 region has the DNA TGCAGCGTTGCCGAGTCCTACAATGAGCAGTTCTTC.

The V gene is TRBV19, the J gene TRBJ2-5; D is possibly TRBD2 (6 bases). The CDR3 covers 13 residues. V was clipped by 6 bases and J by 5 bases, with 13 bases between them. CDR1 is LNHDA, CDR2 SQIVND, per germline (reference sequence). The CDR3 here is CASRGGGTETQYF. CDR3 sequence (DNA): TGTGCCAGTAGAGGTGGGGGGACCGAGACCCAGTACTTC.

The rearrangement joins TRBV7-9 to TRBJ2-1; D assignment may be TRBD1 or TRBD2 (5 bases each). Germline CDR1 is SEHNR and CDR2 is FQNEAQ (reference sequence). Between the trimmed V and J ends, which lost 5 bases and 6 bases, there was a span of 8 bases. The CDR3 extends over 12 amino acids. Here the CDR3 DNA reads TGTGCCAGCAGCATGGGGACCAATGAGCAGTTCTTC. Translating it yields CASSMGTNEQFF.

The chain has TRBV13 and TRBJ2-7, with TRBD2 matching 11 bases. Germline V gives CDR1 PRHDT, CDR2 FYEKMQ (reference sequence). The length of the CDR3 is 14 residues. J gave up 0 bases and V 6 bases, and 1 base lay outside the gene matches. The CDR3 DNA reads as TGTGCCAGCAGTAGCGGGAGGGTCTCCTACGAGCAGTACTTC. Translation: CASSSGRVSYEQYF.

The chain combines TRBV5-1 with TRBJ1-4; no clear D. Looked up from germline, CDR1 is SGHRS and CDR2 is YFSETQ. CDR3 length equals 15 residues. With 5 bases removed from V and 0 bases from J, the gap between germline ends came to 11 bases. The CDR3 sequence: CASRPSLSTNEKLFF. CDR3 nucleotide sequence: TGCGCCAGCAGGCCCAGCCTCTCAACTAATGAAAAACTGTTTTTT.

V is TRBV19 and J is TRBJ2-7, with D perhaps matching TRBD2 (5 bases). CDR1 and CDR2 from the germline V gene are LNHDA and SQIVND (reference sequence). V shed 3 bases and J shed 6 bases, with 15 bases lying between them. The CDR3 sequence is 14 residues long. In nucleotides, the CDR3 is TGTGCCAGTAGTATGAGACTTTCCGCGGGCGAGCAGTACTTC. Its protein is CASSMRLSAGEQYF. Drawing the rest from reference TRBV19 and TRBJ2-7, the complete variable domain is DGGITQSPKYLFRKEGQNVTLSCEQNLNHDAMYWYRQDPGQGLRLIYYSQIVNDFQKGDIAEGYSVSREKKESFPLTVTSAQKNPTAFYLCASSMRLSAGEQYFGPGTRLTVT.

The V gene is TRBV5-1, the J gene TRBJ2-7; D uncertain. The CDR3 covers 13 residues. Trimming took off 2 bases at V and 0 bases at J, with 6 bases between the two ends. CDR1 SGHRS and CDR2 YFSETQ come from the germline V gene. The DNA for the CDR3 is TGCGCCAGCAGCTTTGGTCTCTCCTACGAGCAGTACTTC. Translating it yields CASSFGLSYEQYF. Full variable domain (remainder filled in from reference TRBV5-1 and TRBJ2-7): KAGVTQTPRYLIKTRGQQVTLSCSPISGHRSVSWYQQTPGQGLQFLFEYFSETQRNKGNFPGRFSGRQFSNSRSEMNVSTLELGDSALYLCASSFGLSYEQYFGPGTRLTVT.

The rearrangement uses TRBV30 and TRBJ2-5; 12 nucleotides agree with TRBD2. The V and J ends lost 0 bases and 5 bases, in that order; junction bases with no gene match: 16. The CDR3 length is 19 residues. Per germline, CDR1 GTSNPN and CDR2 SVGIG (reference sequence). The CDR3 is CAWSVLGGASGRAWETQYF. The CDR3 DNA reads as TGTGCCTGGAGTGTACTAGGGGGGGCTAGCGGGAGGGCTTGGGAGACCCAGTACTTC.

The chain couples TRBV5-4 to TRBJ2-5; D might be TRBD1 or TRBD2, each matching 6 bases. The V gene's germline CDR1 is SGHNT and CDR2 YYREEE (reference sequence). The length of the CDR3 is 13 residues. V dropped 0 bases and J dropped 5 bases, with 8 bases sitting between them. CDR3 sequence: CASSLAGGETQYF. As DNA, the CDR3 is TGTGCCAGCAGCTTGGCCGGGGGCGAGACCCAGTACTTC.

This sequence joins TRBV7-8 and TRBJ2-7, with 12 bases matching TRBD1. Trimming cost V 7 bases and J 5 bases; bases outside gene matches: 12. Germline assignment: CDR1 SGHVS and CDR2 FQNEAQ. The CDR3 is made up of 16 amino acids. The CDR3 nucleotides read TGTGCCAGCACAACCGGGACAGGGGGCGCTTGGAACGAGCAGTACTTC. Its translation is CASTTGTGGAWNEQYF.

The chain employs TRBV7-2 and TRBJ2-3; maybe TRBD2 (5 bases). Germline CDR1 is SGHTA and CDR2 is FQGNSA. With 1 base removed from V and 0 bases from J, the gap between germline ends came to 8 bases. The CDR3 runs to 15 residues. CDR3 amino acids: CASSLVGGSTDTQYF. The CDR3 DNA reads as TGTGCCAGCAGCTTAGTAGGAGGTAGCACAGATACGCAGTATTTT. Full variable domain (outside the CDR3, taken from reference TRBV7-2 and TRBJ2-3): GAGVSQSPSNKVTEKGKDVELRCDPISGHTALYWYRQSLGQGLEFLIYFQGNSAPDKSGLPSDRFSAERTGGSVSTLTIQRTQQEDSAVYLCASSLVGGSTDTQYFGPGTRLTVL.

The rearrangement links TRBV7-7 to TRBJ2-5; 7 bases agree with TRBD2. Looked up from germline, CDR1 is SSHAT and CDR2 is FNYEAQ (reference sequence). The junction had 10 bases not matched to a gene; V was cut back by 2 bases and J by 4 bases. The CDR3 is 16 residues long. The CDR3 DNA sequence: TGTGCCAGCAGCTTAATGAGTGGAGGGAGGGGAGAGACCCAGTACTTC. Translating gives CASSLMSGGRGETQYF.

In its sample, this clone was seen a few times. One end of the junction is discordant with germline, which a read error may explain. The chain couples TRBV28 to TRBJ2-7; no definite D call. From germline, CDR1 is MDHEN and CDR2 SYDVKM. The CDR3 is made up of 16 amino acids. The CDR3, as DNA: TGTGCCGGCAGTTTACCCCGAGATGTCGGCCCGGACGAGCAGTACTTC. As protein: CAGSLPRDVGPDEQYF.